The rows below give T cell receptor beta chains drawn from one sample of a study of blood T cell repertoires in COVID-19. Produced via immunoSEQ multiplex PCR; TCRdb's table is partial and in-frame only. The table lists about 170,000 clones, 80% to 90% of them singletons. Sequenced input: PBMCs or T cells enriched from blood (not recorded which). Receptors were obtained from a woman aged 45-65 years in a cohort exposed to, infected with or recovered from COVID-19 (not recorded which). The CDR3 runs from the conserved cysteine through the conserved F or W. The D gene is left open where the match is weak. Expanded clones are given a class, and other clones once, few, many or no size at all.

V	size	J	length	D	DNA	CDR3
TRBV9	NA	TRBJ2-4	16	TRBD1	TGTGCCAGCAGCGTAGGACAGGGGCCAGCCAAAAACATTCAGTACTTC	CASSVGQGPAKNIQYF
TRBV2	NA	TRBJ2-7	15	TRBD1	TGTGCCAGCAGCGGATCCGGGACAGGGTCCTACGAGCAGTACTTC	CASSGSGTGSYEQYF
TRBV30	NA	TRBJ2-2	14	NA	TGTGCCTGGAGTGTGGGCCTAGCAACCGGGGAGCTGTTTTTT	CAWSVGLATGELFF
TRBV28	NA	TRBJ2-7	14	TRBD2	TGTGCCAGCAGTCTTAGCGGGGAGCCCTACGAGCAGTACTTC	CASSLSGEPYEQYF
TRBV9	NA	TRBJ1-1	14	NA	TGTGCCAGCAGCTCCGGTCCGGGGAACACTGAAGCTTTCTTT	CASSSGPGNTEAFF
TRBV29-1	NA	TRBJ2-5	13	TRBD1	TGCAGCGTTGAAGCGACAGGGGGAGAGACCCAGTACTTC	CSVEATGGETQYF
TRBV28	NA	TRBJ2-5	17	NA	TGTGCCAGCAGTTTTAGGGGCAGGGGCAGCTCGTCAGAGACCCAGTACTTC	CASSFRGRGSSSETQYF
TRBV27	NA	TRBJ1-4	16	TRBD1	TGTGCCAGCAGTTTATCGTGGAGCCAGGGGGGTGAAAAACTGTTTTTT	CASSLSWSQGGEKLFF
TRBV27	NA	TRBJ1-6	16	NA	TGTGCCAGCAGTTCGTTTCAGGGTGCCTATAATTCACCCCTCCACTTT	CASSSFQGAYNSPLHF
TRBV7-9	NA	TRBJ2-3	12	NA	TGTGCCAGCAGCCCCTCGGGAAGTACGCAGTATTTT	CASSPSGSTQYF
TRBV12-3/TRBV12-4	NA	TRBJ1-1	13	NA	TGTGCCAGCAGTTTATATCCGGACACTGAAGCTTTCTTT	CASSLYPDTEAFF
TRBV10-3	once	TRBJ2-5	13	NA	TGTGCCATCGGGGCCGGACAGCAAGAGACCCAGTACTTC	CAIGAGQQETQYF
TRBV2	NA	TRBJ2-3	15	NA	TGTGCCAGCAGTGTTCAGGGCCAAAGTACAGATACGCAGTATTTT	CASSVQGQSTDTQYF
TRBV7-3	NA	TRBJ2-1	16	TRBD2	TGTGCCAGCAGCTCCTTGGGACTAGCGGGAGGCAATGAGCAGTTCTTC	CASSSLGLAGGNEQFF